The source of this T cell receptor (beta chain) is a study of T cell responses to AZD1222 COVID-19 vaccine. Study information: The study pooled second doses at about 4 or about 12 weeks.

About this clone: Its antigen is unidentified.

CDR1 is SGHTA, CDR2 FQGNSA, per germline. Trimming took off 4 bases at V and 5 bases at J, with 14 bases between the two ends. The CDR3 runs to 14 residues. Sequencing was performed with immunoSEQ multiplex PCR; in TCRdb, only in-frame clones are kept and a portion is missing. Of approximately 180,000 clones listed, approximately 86% are singletons. Study findings and constraints: Donors were largely white British and mainly female; clonal diversity was possibly underestimated. Spike-specific TCR repertoires showed rising breadth and depth after two AZD1222 doses. Seropositive AZD1222 recipients at baseline numbered only five or six.

This specimen consisted of peripheral blood, obtained on day 0 of AZD1222 vaccination. V gene TRBV7-2 combines with J gene TRBJ2-5, with D tentatively TRBD1 (6 bases). This receptor was taken from an adult in good health. CDR3 sequence: CASSSVGARETQYF. CDR3 bases: TGTGCCAGCAGCTCCGTGGGGGCGCGGGAGACCCAGTACTTC.